This T cell receptor (beta chain) appears in the sequencing data of a study of T cells in Graves' hyperthyroidism and ophthalmopathy. Findings and caveats of the study: Ophthalmopathy onset followed model prediction by a median around 6.9 months.

This clonotype was seen ten or more times. Its target is not known. Amplification of TCR beta CDR3 regions was performed using RNA transcripts as template. HTBI primers were employed in a first-round RT-PCR of the TCR CDR3. TCRdb used MiXCR to reprocess the multiplex PCR reads, holding one entry per CDR3 protein. This table has some 98,000 distinct CDR3 sequences, approximately 40% appearing once. Clinical symptoms, serum thyroxine and TRAb, thyroid ultrasound and orbital computed tomography were used for the diagnoses. V gave up 4 bases and J gave up 2 bases, with 17 bases separating them. The CDR3 sequence is 16 residues long. Germline CDR1 is LNHNV and CDR2 is YYDKDF (reference sequence).

Sequenced input: peripheral blood or thyroid tissue (not recorded which). The rearrangement links TRBV15 to TRBJ1-1; maybe TRBD1 (5 bases). The TCR comes from a woman in her twenties or thirties with Graves' hyperthyroidism. CDR3 sequence reads: CATSTRGRGPNTEAFF. The CDR3 nucleotides read TGTGCCACCAGCACCCGAGGTCGGGGACCAAACACTGAAGCTTTCTTT.